This T cell receptor (beta chain) came from a study of T cell responses to AZD1222 COVID-19 vaccine (dated by TCRdb to about 2021). About the investigation overall: AZD1222 recipients whose second dose came at about 4 weeks and those whose second dose came at about 12 weeks were combined into one group, since spike-specific TCR depth and breadth did not differ between the two schedules. Trial participants were enrolled by age into subgroups of 18-55, 56-69 and 70-plus years, and around 150, 28 and 57 TCR-sequenced participants, respectively, were included in these subgroups. TCR sequencing covered 233 trial participants: 200 to 220 given two doses of AZD1222 and 26 given two doses of MenACWY control vaccine. Study-wide conclusions, independent of this receptor: Vaccine-associated CD4 TCRs spanned the whole spike protein, with dominant responses in regions 160-218 and 743-854. No day 14 peak-response samples were available, so repertoires were characterized only after the peak T cell response. Conclusions about previously exposed vaccinees are limited because only a handful of AZD1222 recipients were SARS-CoV-2 seropositive at baseline. The 56-69-year group was small, and its depth increase did not reach significance, likely because of low power. A significant rise in spike-specific TCR breadth and depth was observed after two AZD1222 doses relative to day 0 and relative to MenACWY recipients. Epitopes outside the regions mutated in the B.1.351 and B.1.1.7 variants were reportedly recognized by nearly half of the unique spike-specific TCRs. Most participants were white British and females outnumbered males, and the authors suggested that clonal diversity may have been underestimated.

CDR1 and CDR2 (MGHRA, YSYEKL) derive from the germline V gene. V is trimmed back by 2 bases and J by 1 base, and the junction contains 17 bases that no gene match accounts for. The CDR3 spans 20 residues, from the cysteine through the phenylalanine. The only DNA kept is the CDR3, 60 bases in frame from the first base. Reading the label with the study, this specimen's time point is: baseline before first vaccination. Samples from vaccinated people were obtained from the UK trials COV001 and COV002, which included a single-blind randomized controlled phase 2/3 trial of AZD1222 (ChAdOx1 nCoV-19) in healthy adults. For TCRbeta chain sequencing, PBMC samples from trial participants were taken at day 0 and at day 28 after the second dose. The CDR3 regions of human TCRbeta chains were analyzed by immunosequencing. As for how the authors treated the data: Repertoire TCRs were checked for matches against a reference library of SARS-CoV-2-specific TCRs that had been generated using the MIRA antigen-specificity platform. Breadth meant the fraction of unique TCRs that were SARS-CoV-2-associated, whereas depth meant the fraction of total T cells that were SARS-CoV-2-associated. Using the MIRA data, every spike-specific TCR was mapped to the spike region that the TCR reacted to and assigned to either a CD4 or a CD8 class. Log10-transformed breadth and depth values were compared by one-way ANOVA with Sidak's multiple comparisons tests. The table comes from immuneACCESS by way of TCRdb, which keeps in-frame sequences with V and J called. Part of the clones is missing from these tables; in studies checked, under half for an unresolved V gene and the rest for unknown reasons. V and J calls and clone size follow that table, whereas D and trimming were derived from the DNA. The sample yields roughly 99,000 clones; roughly nine tenths were counted once. Clones ranked in the top ten supply 4% to 5.5% of the sample.

On this clone: The antigen it binds to is not known. The record has no base qualities; no much larger clone is one base away.

This material consisted of peripheral blood, taken on day 0 of AZD1222 vaccination. The V and J segments used are TRBV4-1 and TRBJ2-5, with 9 bases in between that match TRBD1. The clonotype originates from an adult in good health. The DNA sequence is as follows: TGCGCCAGCAGCCAAACCGGGACAGGGAGCTTTGGGGGGTCCCAAGAGACCCAGTACTTC. It is translated as CASSQTGTGSFGGSQETQYF.